There are a few counts of the clone carrying this T cell receptor beta chain. Its ends do not fully match the called genes, so a read error is possible. CDR3 length: 16 residues. Germline loops: CDR1 SNHLY, CDR2 FYNNEI. These data are taken from a study of blood T cell repertoires in COVID-19. Produced via immunoSEQ multiplex PCR; TCRdb's table is partial and in-frame only. The sample lists fewer than 180,000 clones, about 86% occurring once. This receptor was obtained from a man in his 70s with acute or convalescent COVID-19. The material sequenced was peripheral blood. The chain links TRBV2 to TRBJ2-2; 8 bases are shared with TRBD1. CDR3 DNA sequence: TGTGCCAGCAGTGTTCGGACAGGGTCGAAGACCGGGGAGCTGTTTTTT. It encodes CASSVRTGSKTGELFF.